This TCR beta chain was documented in a study of blood T cell repertoires in COVID-19. Study as a whole: The samples span acute and convalescent COVID-19 from the United States, Italy and Spain. Sources were T cells, B-cell-depleted T cells, or PBMCs; the material itself was cDNA or gDNA.

This CDR3 has 17 residues. The J segment lost 4 bases and the V segment lost 1 base, leaving 9 bases of the junction unmatched. Per germline, CDR1 SGHVS and CDR2 FNYEAQ. This clone was seen only once. Original processing notes: Amplification of reference gene primers was used by the study to estimate nucleated cell counts. TCRdb's copy holds only in-frame clones and misses some; the assay was immunoSEQ multiplex PCR. V, J and clone size reflect that table, while D and trimming were determined from the DNA. Here the sample spans approximately 170,000 clones, roughly 90% being singletons. Material for sequencing was peripheral blood. The V and J genes are TRBV7-6 and TRBJ2-2; 7 bases fit TRBD1. This receptor was taken from a man aged 60-69 years with active or convalescent COVID-19. CDR3 protein: CASSLVTGQAFTGELFF. Here the CDR3 DNA reads TGTGCCAGCAGCTTAGTAACAGGACAGGCCTTCACCGGGGAGCTGTTTTTT.